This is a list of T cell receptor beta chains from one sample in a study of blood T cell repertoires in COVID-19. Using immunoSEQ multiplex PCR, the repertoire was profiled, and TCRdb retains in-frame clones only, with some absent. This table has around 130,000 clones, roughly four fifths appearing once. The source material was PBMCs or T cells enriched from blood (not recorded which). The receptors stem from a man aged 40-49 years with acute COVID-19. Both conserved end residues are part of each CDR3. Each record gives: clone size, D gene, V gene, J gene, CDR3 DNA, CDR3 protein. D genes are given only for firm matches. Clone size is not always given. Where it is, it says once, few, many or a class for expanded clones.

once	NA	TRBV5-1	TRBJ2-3	TGCGCCAGCAGCTTTAGTTGGGACACCGCCACAGATACGCAGTATTTT	CASSFSWDTATDTQYF
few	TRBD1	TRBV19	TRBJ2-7	TGTGCCAGTAGTATAGGAGGGGGACAGGGCGAAACCTACGAGCAGTACTTC	CASSIGGGQGETYEQYF
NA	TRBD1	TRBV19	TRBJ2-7	TGTGCCAGTAGTATAATCGGGACAGGGGGAAACGAGCAGTACTTC	CASSIIGTGGNEQYF
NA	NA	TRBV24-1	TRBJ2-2	TGTGCCACCAGTGATTTATCGGGAAAGGAGCTGTTTTTT	CATSDLSGKELFF
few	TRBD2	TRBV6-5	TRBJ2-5	TGTGCCAGCACCCCGGGGGGAGGAAGAAAGACCCAGTACTTC	CASTPGGGRKTQYF
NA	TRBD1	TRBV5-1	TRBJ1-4	TGCGCCAGCAGCTTGTGGGACAGGGAAGGGACTAATGAAAAACTGTTTTTT	CASSLWDREGTNEKLFF
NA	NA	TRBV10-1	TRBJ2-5	TGCGCCAGCAGTGAGTCCGGAACTAGCAGGGTGACCCAGTACTTC	CASSESGTSRVTQYF
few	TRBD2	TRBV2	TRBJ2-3	TGTGTCACCGAAGCGGGGGGGGTCGCAGATACGCAGTATTTT	CVTEAGGVADTQYF
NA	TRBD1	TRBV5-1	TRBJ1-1	TGCGCCAGCAGCTTCCAGGGGGAGAACACTGAAGCTTTCTTT	CASSFQGENTEAFF
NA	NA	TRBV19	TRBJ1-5	TGTGCCAGTAGAGACAGTAGCAATCAGCCCCAGCATTTT	CASRDSSNQPQHF
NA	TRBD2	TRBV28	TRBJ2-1	TGTGCCAGCAGAGGGACTAGCGGAAACCGGGGGGAGTTCTTC	CASRGTSGNRGEFF
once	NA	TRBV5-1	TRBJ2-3	TGCGCCAGCAGCTTGGGAGGGTACAACACAGATACGCAGTATTTT	CASSLGGYNTDTQYF
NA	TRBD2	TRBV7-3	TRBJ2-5	TGTGCCAGCAGCTTATATACAGCGGGAGGGAGAGAGACCCAGTACTTC	CASSLYTAGGRETQYF
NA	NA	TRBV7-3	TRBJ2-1	TGTGCCAGCAGCTTACGGAATGAGCGGACCGACAATGAGCAGTTCTTC	CASSLRNERTDNEQFF
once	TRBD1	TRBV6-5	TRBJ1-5	TGTGCCAGCGACGCAGGGGGGAGTCAGCCCCAGCATTTT	CASDAGGSQPQHF
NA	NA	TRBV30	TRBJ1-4	TGTGCCTGGAGTGTGGGGCCCCATAATGAAAAACTGTTTTTT	CAWSVGPHNEKLFF
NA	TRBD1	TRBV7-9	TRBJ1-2	TGTGCCAGCAGCTTAGCGACAGGGGGCGATGGCTACACCTTC	CASSLATGGDGYTF
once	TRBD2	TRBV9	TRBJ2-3	TGTGCCAGCAGCGCAGGGGGGACTAGCGGGGCAAATACGCAGTATTTT	CASSAGGTSGANTQYF
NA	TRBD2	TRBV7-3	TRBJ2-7	TGTGCCAGCAGCTTAGAAAGCCCTGGACTAGCGGGAGCAAGGAACGAGCAGTACTTC	CASSLESPGLAGARNEQYF
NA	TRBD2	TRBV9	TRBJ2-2	TGTGCCAGCAGCGTAGTGACTAGCGGGACGGGCGGGGAGCTGTTTTTT	CASSVVTSGTGGELFF
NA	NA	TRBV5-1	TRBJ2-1	TGCGCCAGCAGGGTTTGGGAGGTGGGCGATGAGCAGTTCTTC	CASRVWEVGDEQFF
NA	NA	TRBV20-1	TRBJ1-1	TGCAGTGCTAGTAGCCCCCAGGGAAGGGACACTGAAGCTTTCTTT	CSASSPQGRDTEAFF
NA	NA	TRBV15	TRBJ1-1	TGTGCCACCAGAGCTTACAGGGAGAGCACTGAAGCTTTCTTT	CATRAYRESTEAFF
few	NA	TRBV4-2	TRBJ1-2	TGTGCCAGCAGCCAGGACCTTCAGGGGGGCTACACCTTC	CASSQDLQGGYTF
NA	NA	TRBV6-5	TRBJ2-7	TGTGCCAGCAGTTACGCGGGAAATCCTTCCCACTACGAGCAGTACTTC	CASSYAGNPSHYEQYF
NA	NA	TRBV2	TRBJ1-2	TGTGCCAGCAGTGAAGCGGTGGAAGGGGATGGCTACACCTTC	CASSEAVEGDGYTF
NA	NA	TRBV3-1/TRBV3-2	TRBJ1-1	TGTGCCAGCCGAAAGGAGGGTTCCACTGAAGCTTTCTTT	CASRKEGSTEAFF
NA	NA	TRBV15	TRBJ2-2	TGTGCCACCAGCTCCCAGGTCCAAACCGGGGAGCTGTTTTTT	CATSSQVQTGELFF
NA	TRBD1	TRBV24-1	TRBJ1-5	TGTGCCACCAGTGACTCGTCGACAGGGGAAGATCAGCCCCAGCATTTT	CATSDSSTGEDQPQHF
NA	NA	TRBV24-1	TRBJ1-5	TGTGCCACCGGGGGGAATCAGCCCCAGCATTTT	CATGGNQPQHF
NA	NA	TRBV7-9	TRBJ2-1	TGTGCCAGCAGCTTAGCGGGAGTCAATGAGCAGTTCTTC	CASSLAGVNEQFF
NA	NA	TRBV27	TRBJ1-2	TGTGCCAGCAGTATAGAGGGGACACCGCCGTGGGGCTACACCTTC	CASSIEGTPPWGYTF